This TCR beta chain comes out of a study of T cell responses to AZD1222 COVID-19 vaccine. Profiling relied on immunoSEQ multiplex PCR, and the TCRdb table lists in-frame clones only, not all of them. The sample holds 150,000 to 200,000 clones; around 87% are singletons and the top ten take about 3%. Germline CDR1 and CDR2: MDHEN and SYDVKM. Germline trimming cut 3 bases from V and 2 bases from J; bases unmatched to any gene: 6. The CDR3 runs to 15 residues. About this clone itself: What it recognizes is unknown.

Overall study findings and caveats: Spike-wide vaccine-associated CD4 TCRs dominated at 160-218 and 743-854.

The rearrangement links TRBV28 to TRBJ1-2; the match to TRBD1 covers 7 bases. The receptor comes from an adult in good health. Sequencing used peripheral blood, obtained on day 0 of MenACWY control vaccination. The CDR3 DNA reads TGTGCCAGCAGTTTGGGCCCGGACAGGAACTATGGCTACACCTTC. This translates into CASSLGPDRNYGYTF.